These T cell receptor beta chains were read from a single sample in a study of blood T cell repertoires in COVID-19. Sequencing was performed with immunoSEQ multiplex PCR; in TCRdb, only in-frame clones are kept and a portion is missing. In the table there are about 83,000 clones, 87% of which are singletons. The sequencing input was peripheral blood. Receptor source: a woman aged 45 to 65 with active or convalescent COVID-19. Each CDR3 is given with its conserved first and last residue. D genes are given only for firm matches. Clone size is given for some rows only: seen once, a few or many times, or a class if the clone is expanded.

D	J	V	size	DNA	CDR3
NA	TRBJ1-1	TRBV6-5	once	TGTGCCAGCAGGGTCATGGCCTCCACTGAAGCTTTCTTT	CASRVMASTEAFF
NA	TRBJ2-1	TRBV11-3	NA	TGTGCCAGCAGCCCCCGGACTAACTCCTACAATGAGCAGTTCTTC	CASSPRTNSYNEQFF
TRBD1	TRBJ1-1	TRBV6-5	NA	TGTGCCAGCAGCTGGGGACAGTCCATGAACACTGAAGCTTTCTTT	CASSWGQSMNTEAFF
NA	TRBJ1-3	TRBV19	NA	TGTGCCAGTAGTATCGGGGGTACTGGAAACACCATATATTTT	CASSIGGTGNTIYF
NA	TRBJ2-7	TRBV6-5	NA	TGTGCCAGCGGACCCTTCGGAGGGGAGCAGTACTTC	CASGPFGGEQYF
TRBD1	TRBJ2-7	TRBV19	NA	TGTGCCAGTAGTAGGGGACAGGGGATCTCCTACGAGCAGTACTTC	CASSRGQGISYEQYF
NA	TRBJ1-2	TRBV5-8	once	TGTGCCAGCAGCTCTCCCCCACAGGGTGACTATGGCTACACCTTC	CASSSPPQGDYGYTF
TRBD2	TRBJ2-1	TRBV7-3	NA	TGTGCCAGCAGTTCTAGCGGGGGGCCGGCAGGTGAGCAGTTCTTC	CASSSSGGPAGEQFF
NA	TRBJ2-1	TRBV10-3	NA	TGTGCCATCAGTGAGCGGGGCTCCTACAATGAGCAGTTCTTC	CAISERGSYNEQFF
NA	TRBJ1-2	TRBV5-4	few	TGTGCCAGCAGCTTACGACAAGCAGCTAACTATGGCTACACCTTC	CASSLRQAANYGYTF
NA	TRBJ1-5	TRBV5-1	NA	TGCGCCAGCAGCCTGGCAAGCGGGGGTCAGCCCCAGCATTTT	CASSLASGGQPQHF
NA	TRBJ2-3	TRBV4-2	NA	TGTGCCAGCAGCCAAGTCCCGGGGGCAGATACGCAGTATTTT	CASSQVPGADTQYF
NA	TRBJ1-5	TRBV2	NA	TGTGCCAGCAGTGAAGGAGGCGGGGGGTATCAGCCCCAGCATTTT	CASSEGGGGYQPQHF
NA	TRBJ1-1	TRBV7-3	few	TGTGCCAGCAGCTCGGGACACCCGAACACTGAAGCTTTCTTT	CASSSGHPNTEAFF
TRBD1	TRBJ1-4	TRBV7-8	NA	TGTGCCAGCAGCTTAGATAGCCTACAGGGGGCGAGGTTGTTTTTT	CASSLDSLQGARLFF
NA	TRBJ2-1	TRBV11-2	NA	TGTGCCAGCAGCTATGGGAGAAGCTCCTACAATGAGCAGTTCTTC	CASSYGRSSYNEQFF
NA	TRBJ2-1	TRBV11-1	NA	TGTGCCAGCAGCTTAGGACAGAACAATGAGCAGTTCTTC	CASSLGQNNEQFF
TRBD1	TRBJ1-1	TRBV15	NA	TGTGCCACCAGCAACCCGGGACAGGGTGGGTTAGCTGAAGCTTTCTTT	CATSNPGQGGLAEAFF
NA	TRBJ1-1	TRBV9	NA	TGTGCCAGCAGCGTAGTCAGGGGTACTGAAGCTTTCTTT	CASSVVRGTEAFF
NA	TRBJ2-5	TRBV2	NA	TGTGCCAGCAGTGAAACCCCCGGGAAAGAGACCCAGTACTTC	CASSETPGKETQYF
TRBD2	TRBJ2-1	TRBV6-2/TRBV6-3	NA	TGTGCCAGCAGTTCCCTAGCGGGGGTCGGCGATGAGCAGTTCTTC	CASSSLAGVGDEQFF
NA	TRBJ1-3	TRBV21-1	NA	TGTGCCAGCAGCAAAGAACGACAGGGTCACTCTGGAAACACCATATATTTT	CASSKERQGHSGNTIYF
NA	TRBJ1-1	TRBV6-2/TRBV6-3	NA	TGTGCCAGCAGTTACCAGCAGGCCACTGAAGCTTTCTTT	CASSYQQATEAFF
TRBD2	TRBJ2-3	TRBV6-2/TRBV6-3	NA	TGTGCCAGCAGTTACTCGAGTAGCGGGGGGGCCTTTAGCACAGATACGCAGTATTTT	CASSYSSSGGAFSTDTQYF
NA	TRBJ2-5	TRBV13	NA	TGTGCCAGCAGCTTAAGGGGGGGCTCCCAAGAGACCCAGTACTTC	CASSLRGGSQETQYF
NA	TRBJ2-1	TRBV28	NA	TGTGCCAGCACCCAGGGTTCTATCTACAATGAGCAGTTCTTC	CASTQGSIYNEQFF
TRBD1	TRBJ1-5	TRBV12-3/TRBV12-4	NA	TGTGCCAGCAAAGGGGGCGTTAATCAGCCCCAGCATTTT	CASKGGVNQPQHF
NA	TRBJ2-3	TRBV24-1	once	TGTGCCACCAGCTCGGGTACAGATACGCAGTATTTT	CATSSGTDTQYF
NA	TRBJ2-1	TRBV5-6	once	TGTGCCAGCAGCTTGGACAGTTGGAACTTGCAGTTCTTC	CASSLDSWNLQFF
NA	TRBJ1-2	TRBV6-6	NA	TGTGCCAGCACTCTGGGGGGGACCGGCTACACCTTC	CASTLGGTGYTF
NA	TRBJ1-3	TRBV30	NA	TGTGCCTGGACAGGCTCTGGAAACACCATATATTTT	CAWTGSGNTIYF
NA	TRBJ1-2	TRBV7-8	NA	TGTGCCAGCAGCTTAGATTCGGGAGCGGGCTATGGCTACACCTTC	CASSLDSGAGYGYTF
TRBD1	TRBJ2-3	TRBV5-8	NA	TGTGCCAGCAGCTTGGGGGGGACAGTCAGTATCACAGATACGCAGTATTTT	CASSLGGTVSITDTQYF
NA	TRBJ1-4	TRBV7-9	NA	TGTGCCAGCAGCTTTTCAGGGGATCGTGAAAAACTGTTTTTT	CASSFSGDREKLFF
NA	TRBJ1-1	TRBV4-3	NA	TGCGCCAGCAGCCACGGACAGCTGAACACTGAAGCTTTCTTT	CASSHGQLNTEAFF
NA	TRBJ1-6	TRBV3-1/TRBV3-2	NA	TGTGCCAGCAGCCCTTATGGGAGCTCCTATAATTCACCCCTCCACTTT	CASSPYGSSYNSPLHF
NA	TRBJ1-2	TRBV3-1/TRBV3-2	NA	TGTGCCAGCAGCCAAGGGGGTAATGGGGGGTCCTATGGCTACACCTTC	CASSQGGNGGSYGYTF
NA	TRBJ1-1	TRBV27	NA	TGTGCCAGCAGTCCGATCAGGACAGCGAAGGACACTGAAGCTTTCTTT	CASSPIRTAKDTEAFF
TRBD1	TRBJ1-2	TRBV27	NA	TGTGCCAGCAGTTCCGGGACAGAGTCAGGCTACACCTTC	CASSSGTESGYTF
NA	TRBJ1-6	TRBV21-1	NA	TGTGCCAGCAGCCGACATACGACAGGGGCGTATTCACCCCTCCACTTT	CASSRHTTGAYSPLHF
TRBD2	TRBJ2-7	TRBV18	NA	TGTGCCAGCTCACCACAGCGGGGGGGCTACGAGCAGTACTTC	CASSPQRGGYEQYF
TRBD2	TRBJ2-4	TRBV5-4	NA	TGTGCCAGCAGCTTGATCACTAGCGGGGGGTATAATGCAGCCAAAAACATTCAGTACTTC	CASSLITSGGYNAAKNIQYF
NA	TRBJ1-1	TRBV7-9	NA	TGTGCCAGCAGCGACTACACTGAAGCTTTCTTT	CASSDYTEAFF
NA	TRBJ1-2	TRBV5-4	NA	TGTGCCAGCAGCCAGAAACAGGGAGACTATGGCTACACCTTC	CASSQKQGDYGYTF
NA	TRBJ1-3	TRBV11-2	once	TGTGCCAGCAGCGCTAGCACCTGGAGCTCTGGAAACACCATATATTTT	CASSASTWSSGNTIYF
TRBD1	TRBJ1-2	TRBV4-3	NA	TGCGCCAGCAGCCAAGGAGGGGGGACAGTGGCACCTAACTATGGCTACACCTTC	CASSQGGGTVAPNYGYTF
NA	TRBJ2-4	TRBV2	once	TGTGCCAGCAGTGATGACGGGGTAAACATTCAGTACTTC	CASSDDGVNIQYF
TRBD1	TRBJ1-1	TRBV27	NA	TGTGCCAGCGGTCGGGACAGGGAATGGTGCTTT	CASGRDREWCF
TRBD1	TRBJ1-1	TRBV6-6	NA	TGTGCCAGCAGTCCAGGGACAGGGGTTTTAAACACTGAAGCTTTCTTT	CASSPGTGVLNTEAFF
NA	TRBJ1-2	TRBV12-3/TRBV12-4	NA	TGTGCCACCCTGAATGAGAAGCTGCGCTACACCTTC	CATLNEKLRYTF
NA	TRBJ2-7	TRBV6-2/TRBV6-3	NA	TGTGCCAGCAGTTACGGGCAGTTATACGAGCAGTACTTC	CASSYGQLYEQYF
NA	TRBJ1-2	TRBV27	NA	TGTGCCAGCAGTTTTGGCCAGGGGCTTGGCTACACCTTC	CASSFGQGLGYTF